This T cell receptor (beta chain) was retrieved from a study of blood T cell repertoires in COVID-19 (dated by TCRdb to 2020 to 2022). Context from the whole study: The collaborator samples originated in the United States, Italy and Spain and spanned the acute and convalescent phases of COVID-19. The prospective study material was composed of cDNA or gDNA derived from T cells, B-cell-depleted T cells, or PBMCs. The dataset comprised deeply sampled blood TCRbeta repertoires from subjects exposed to, actively infected with, or recovered from COVID-19. The repertoires were made available in a free public database intended to serve as a resource for research on the immune response to SARS-CoV-2. Samples came from the ongoing ImmuneRACE study (first 160 participants) plus 1,254 subjects from 6 global collaborators. A de-identified subject ID, COVID-19 status, age in years and sex were almost always included in the sample metadata. HLA class I and class II types, where available, came from metadata supplied by the sample provider rather than from assay-based typing. What the study reported, not specific to this receptor: The quantity of clinical and demographic metadata differed by source and by participant and was supplied without curation.

The germline ends are 14 bases apart after V is trimmed by 5 bases and J by 0 bases. Including cysteine and phenylalanine, the CDR3 has 16 amino acids. Of the read, only the CDR3 DNA is kept; its 48 bases are in frame from base 1. Reading the germline V gene gives CDR1 SGHRS and CDR2 YFSETQ. Remarks on this clone: No cognate antigen has been identified for it. No clone much larger than this one lies a single base away; base qualities are absent.

One collaborating source in Seattle enrolled patients during active infection and followed them longitudinally through the course of disease. Whole blood was collected in K2EDTA tubes by collaborating institutions according to the institutions' own protocols. For TCRbeta analysis, collaborators shipped samples in one of three forms: frozen whole blood, isolated PBMCs, or DNA extracted from either of those sample types. The immunoSEQ Assay, a bias-controlled multiplex PCR, was used to amplify TCRbeta CDR3 regions from genomic DNA. In the source study's methods: Nucleated cell counts per sample were estimated from amplification of reference gene primers within the assay. To quantify the absolute abundance of each unique TCRbeta CDR3 rearrangement, sequence reads were collapsed and filtered. For each sample, productive Simpson clonality was calculated by taking the square root of Simpson's diversity index across productive rearrangements. What TCRdb holds here is the immuneACCESS table cut down to in-frame rearrangements. Part of the clones is not present; checked against another copy, under half of the missing clones reflect an unresolved V gene, and the others are unexplained. That table gives V, J and clone size, and the DNA gave D and trimming. Recorded for this sample are some 450,000 clones; 80% to 90% of them occurred a single time. The top ten clones comprise approximately 0.92% of the sample.

The sample taken for sequencing was peripheral blood. The chain uses TRBV5-1 and TRBJ2-2; possibly the D gene is TRBD2, per 6 matching bases. The receptor's source is a young man with COVID-19, enrolled during active disease. The nucleotides are TGCGCCAGCAGAAGTCTGGGGGGAACGAACACCGGGGAGCTGTTTTTT. It encodes CASRSLGGTNTGELFF.